The 17 T cell receptor beta chains given below trace back to one sample, sequenced in a study of identifying expanded T cells in peripheral blood. Sequencing was performed with immunoSEQ multiplex PCR; in TCRdb, only in-frame clones are kept and a portion is missing. The data contain over 100,000 clones, approximately 90% of them singletons. Sequencing was carried out using blood. These receptors came from a person aged 18 to 70 in good health.

This clone has just one count. The rearrangement links TRBV5-6 to TRBJ2-1, with a weak D call TRBD2 (6 bases). The ends were cut back, 1 base at V and 5 bases at J, with 16 bases in the middle. Germline V gene lookup returns CDR1 SGHDT and CDR2 YYEEEE. The CDR3 loop spans 16 amino acids. As DNA, the CDR3 is TGTGCCAGCAGCTTGTTGAGGGCTAGCGCCGACAATGAGCAGTTCTTC. It specifies CASSLLRASADNEQFF.

The rearrangement joins TRBV6-5 to TRBJ2-7; TRBD2 matches 12 bases. The CDR3 contains 14 residues. The junction had 6 bases not matched to a gene; V was cut back by 7 bases and J by 5 bases. Germline CDR1 reads MNHEY; CDR2 reads SVGAGI. The CDR3 region has the DNA TGTGCCAGCAATCAACTAGCGGGAGGACACGAGCAGTACTTC. It encodes CASNQLAGGHEQYF.

This chain connects TRBV15 to TRBJ1-2, with 7 bases that match TRBD1. This CDR3 is built from 12 residues. The germline CDR1 and CDR2 sequences are LNHNV and YYDKDF (reference sequence). V trimming: 3 bases; J trimming: 8 bases; junction bases outside the gene matches: 3. CDR3 sequence reads: CATSSDRDGYTF. CDR3 sequence (DNA): TGTGCCACCAGCAGCGACAGGGACGGCTACACCTTC.

The chain links TRBV10-3 to TRBJ2-3; D may be TRBD2 (6 bases). Deletions cut 7 bases from V and 0 bases from J, with 11 bases between. Looked up from germline, CDR1 is ENHRY and CDR2 is SYGVKD. CDR3 length: 14 amino acids. This chain's CDR3 is CAITRESSTDTQYF. The CDR3, as DNA: TGTGCCATCACCCGGGAGTCTAGCACAGATACGCAGTATTTT.

This chain connects TRBV7-9 to TRBJ2-1; the match to TRBD1 covers 12 bases. Germline V CDR1 and CDR2: SEHNR, FQNEAQ (reference sequence). Losses at the gene ends were 6 bases for V and 6 bases for J; bases not matched to a gene: 6. The CDR3 has 15 residues. The CDR3 region is CASSPGQGAFNEQFF. The CDR3 nucleotides are TGTGCCAGCAGTCCGGGACAGGGGGCTTTCAATGAGCAGTTCTTC.

The chain recombines TRBV28 with TRBJ2-2; 9 bases line up with TRBD1. CDR1 MDHEN and CDR2 SYDVKM come from the germline V gene. The V and J ends lost 7 bases and 7 bases, in that order; junction bases with no gene match: 13. The CDR3 runs to 16 residues. The CDR3 sequence is CASTPPLGTGSGELFF. Written as DNA, the CDR3 is TGTGCCAGCACCCCCCCCCTCGGGACAGGGAGCGGGGAGCTGTTTTTT. The whole variable domain, filled in from reference TRBV28 and TRBJ2-2, reads DVKVTQSSRYLVKRTGEKVFLECVQDMDHENMFWYRQDPGLGLRLIYFSYDVKMKEKGDIPEGYSVSREKKERFSLILESASTNQTSMYLCASTPPLGTGSGELFFGEGSRLTVL.

The chain couples TRBV18 to TRBJ1-1; D unresolved. The CDR3 is 13 residues long. Germline lookup yields CDR1 KGHSH and CDR2 LQKENI. Trimming took 3 bases from V and 6 from J, leaving 11 bases between them. The CDR3 nucleotides are TGTGCCAGCTCACCCGGGGATGGGGCTGAAGCTTTCTTT. This codes for CASSPGDGAEAFF.

This clone was counted between two and nine times. This rearrangement joins TRBV27 to TRBJ1-5, with a tentative D call TRBD1 (6 bases). This CDR3 contains 14 residues. CDR1 is MNHEY and CDR2 is SMNVEV in the germline V gene (reference sequence). The germline V and J ends were trimmed by 5 bases and 2 bases, with 10 bases remaining between them. The CDR3 sequence: CASSARQGNQPQHF. CDR3 in DNA: TGTGCCAGCAGTGCCAGACAGGGCAATCAGCCCCAGCATTTT.

Many counts were recorded for this clone. In the same sample, other DNA sequences code for this CDR3. The chain carries TRBV7-9 and TRBJ1-5; D is uncertain. The germline V and J ends were trimmed by 3 bases and 4 bases, with 7 bases remaining between them. This CDR3 is built from 13 residues. Germline V lookup: CDR1 SEHNR, CDR2 FQNEAQ (reference sequence). CDR3 sequence reads: CASSLDGNQPQHF. The CDR3 DNA follows: TGTGCCAGCAGCTTGGACGGGAATCAGCCCCAGCATTTT.

The V call is TRBV20-1, the J call TRBJ2-1; D unclear. CDR3 size: 10 residues. V dropped 6 bases and J dropped 8 bases, with 8 bases sitting between them. Per the germline V gene, CDR1 is DFQATT and CDR2 is SNEGSKA (reference sequence). For the CDR3, the DNA is TGCAGTGCCGAGAGACATGAGCAGTTCTTC. It specifies CSAERHEQFF.

CDR3 region: CASSPGEGYGYTF. CDR3 coding DNA: TGTGCCAGCAGTCCCGGGGAGGGCTATGGCTACACCTTC. The rearrangement uses TRBV2 and TRBJ1-2; D gene uncertain. Looked up from germline, CDR1 is SNHLY and CDR2 is FYNNEI. The CDR3 consists of 13 residues. V lost 5 bases and J 4 bases, leaving 11 bases between the germline ends.

The chain couples TRBV13 to TRBJ1-2; D is ambiguous. The CDR3 sequence is 16 residues long. Germline CDR1 is PRHDT and CDR2 is FYEKMQ (reference sequence). The V gene lost 7 bases and the J gene lost 7 bases, with 25 bases spanning the gap. The DNA for the CDR3 is TGTGCCAGCACCAGCCCGTGGAAGAGGTACGGCCTTGGCTACACCTTC. It codes for CASTSPWKRYGLGYTF.

The chain recombines TRBV19 with TRBJ2-2; D gene uncertain. CDR1 is LNHDA and CDR2 is SQIVND in the germline V gene (reference sequence). The CDR3 totals 13 residues. V was cut by 7 bases and J by 6 bases, with 12 bases left in between. The CDR3 sequence is CASNWGTAGELFF. The CDR3 DNA follows: TGTGCCAGTAATTGGGGTACAGCCGGGGAGCTGTTTTTT. Full variable domain (outside the CDR3, taken from reference TRBV19 and TRBJ2-2): DGGITQSPKYLFRKEGQNVTLSCEQNLNHDAMYWYRQDPGQGLRLIYYSQIVNDFQKGDIAEGYSVSREKKESFPLTVTSAQKNPTAFYLCASNWGTAGELFFGEGSRLTVL.

The chain is built from TRBV27 and TRBJ2-7; possibly TRBD2 for D (5 bases). V was cut by 1 base and J by 0 bases, with 16 bases left in between. Looked up from germline, CDR1 is MNHEY and CDR2 is SMNVEV (reference sequence). CDR3 length: 17 amino acids. CDR3 nucleotide sequence: TGTGCCAGCAGTTTATACGGAACGTTAGGGAGCTCCTACGAGCAGTACTTC. It specifies CASSLYGTLGSSYEQYF.

The count of this clone is one. This chain uses TRBV12-5 with TRBJ1-2; tentative D call: TRBD1 (5 bases). V gave up 0 bases and J gave up 4 bases, with 12 bases separating them. This CDR3 has 15 amino acids. Germline V CDR1 and CDR2: LGHNT, FRNRAP. The CDR3 protein is CASGLVRDGSYGYTF. In nucleotides, the CDR3 is TGTGCTAGTGGTTTGGTACGGGACGGCAGCTATGGCTACACCTTC.

The chain couples TRBV5-4 to TRBJ2-1; 13 positions match TRBD2. The CDR3 contains 16 residues. V lost 4 bases and J lost 7; bases outside the gene matches: 8. Germline V gives CDR1 SGHNT, CDR2 YYREEE (reference sequence). CDR3: CASSGWRTSGRNEQFF. The CDR3, as DNA: TGTGCCAGCAGCGGGTGGCGGACTAGCGGGAGAAATGAGCAGTTCTTC.

The rearrangement links TRBV6-5 to TRBJ1-6; TRBD1 might be the D (6 bases). V lost 6 bases and J lost 6, with 12 bases in between. CDR1 is MNHEY and CDR2 is SVGAGI in the germline V gene. This CDR3 has 14 residues. CDR3 residues: CASSDGRGNSPLHF. As DNA, the CDR3 is TGTGCCAGCAGCGATGGCAGGGGTAATTCACCCCTCCACTTT.